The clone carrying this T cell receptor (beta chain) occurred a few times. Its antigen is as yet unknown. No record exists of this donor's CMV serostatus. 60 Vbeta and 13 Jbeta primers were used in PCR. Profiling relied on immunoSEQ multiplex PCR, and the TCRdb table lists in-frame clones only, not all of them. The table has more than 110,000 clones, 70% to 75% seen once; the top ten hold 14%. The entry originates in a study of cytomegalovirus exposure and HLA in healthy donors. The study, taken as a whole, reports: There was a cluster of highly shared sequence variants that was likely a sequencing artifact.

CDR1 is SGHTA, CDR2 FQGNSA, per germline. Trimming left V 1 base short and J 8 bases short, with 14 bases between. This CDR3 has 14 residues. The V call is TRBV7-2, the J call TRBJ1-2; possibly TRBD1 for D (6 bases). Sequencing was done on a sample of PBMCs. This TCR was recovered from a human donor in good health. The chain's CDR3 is CASSLDRARRGYTF. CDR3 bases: TGTGCCAGCAGCTTAGACAGGGCGAGAAGGGGCTACACCTTC. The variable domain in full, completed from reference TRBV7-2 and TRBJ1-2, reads GAGVSQSPSNKVTEKGKDVELRCDPISGHTALYWYRQSLGQGLEFLIYFQGNSAPDKSGLPSDRFSAERTGGSVSTLTIQRTQQEDSAVYLCASSLDRARRGYTFGSGTRLTVV.